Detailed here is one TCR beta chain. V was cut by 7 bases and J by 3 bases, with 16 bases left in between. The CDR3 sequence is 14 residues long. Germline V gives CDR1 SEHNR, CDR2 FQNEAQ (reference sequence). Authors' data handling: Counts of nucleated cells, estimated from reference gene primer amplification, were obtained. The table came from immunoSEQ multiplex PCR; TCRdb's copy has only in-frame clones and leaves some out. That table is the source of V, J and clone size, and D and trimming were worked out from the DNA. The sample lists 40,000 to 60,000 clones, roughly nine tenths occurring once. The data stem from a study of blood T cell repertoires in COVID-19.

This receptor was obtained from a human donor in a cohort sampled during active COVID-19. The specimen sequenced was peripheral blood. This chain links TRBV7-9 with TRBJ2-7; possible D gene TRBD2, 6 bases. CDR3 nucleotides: TGTGCCAGCACTATTTCATTGGGGGGCTACGAGCAGTACTTC. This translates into CASTISLGGYEQYF.